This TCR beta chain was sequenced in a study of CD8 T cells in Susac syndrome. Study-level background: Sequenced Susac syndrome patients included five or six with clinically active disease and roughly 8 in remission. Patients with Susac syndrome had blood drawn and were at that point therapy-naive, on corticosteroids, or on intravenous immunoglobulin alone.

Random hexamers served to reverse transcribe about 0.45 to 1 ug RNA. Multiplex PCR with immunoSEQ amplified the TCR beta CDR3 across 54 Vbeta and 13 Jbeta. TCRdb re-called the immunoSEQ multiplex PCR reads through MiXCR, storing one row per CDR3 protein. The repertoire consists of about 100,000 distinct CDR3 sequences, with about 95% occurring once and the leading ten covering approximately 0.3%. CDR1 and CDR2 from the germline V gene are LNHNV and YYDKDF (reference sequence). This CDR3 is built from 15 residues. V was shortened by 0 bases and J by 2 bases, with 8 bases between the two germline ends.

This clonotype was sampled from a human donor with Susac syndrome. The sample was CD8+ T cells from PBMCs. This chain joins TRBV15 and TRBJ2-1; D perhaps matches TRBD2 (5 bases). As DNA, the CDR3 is TGTGCCACCAGCAGAGATAGCGAACCCTACAATGAGCAGTTCTTC. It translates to CATSRDSEPYNEQFF.